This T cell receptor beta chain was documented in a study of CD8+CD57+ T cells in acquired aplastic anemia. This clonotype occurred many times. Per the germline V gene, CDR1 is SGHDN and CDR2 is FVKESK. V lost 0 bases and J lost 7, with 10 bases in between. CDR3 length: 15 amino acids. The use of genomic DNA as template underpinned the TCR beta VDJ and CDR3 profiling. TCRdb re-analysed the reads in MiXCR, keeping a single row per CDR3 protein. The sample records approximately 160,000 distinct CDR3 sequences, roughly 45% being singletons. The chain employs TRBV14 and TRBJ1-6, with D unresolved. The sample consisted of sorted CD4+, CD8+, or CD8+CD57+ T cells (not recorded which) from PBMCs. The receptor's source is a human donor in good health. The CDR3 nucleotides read TGTGCCAGCAGCCAAGATTCAGGTGCAAATTCACCCCTCCACTTT. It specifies CASSQDSGANSPLHF.